Described below is a single TCR beta chain sequence and its context. This clonotype was found a few times. Its binding antigen is unknown. An end of the junction does not agree with germline; a read error may underlie this. Exclusion was applied to patients with uncontrolled infections, other autoimmune diseases, pregnancy or lactation. Clinical symptoms, serum thyroxine and TRAb, thyroid ultrasound, and orbital computed tomography formed the basis for the diagnoses. Total RNA was extracted using Trizol reagent, and RNA quality was assessed on an Agilent 2100 Bioanalyzer. TCR beta CDR3 regions were amplified from RNA transcripts. A first-round RT-PCR of the TCR CDR3 used the HTBI primer set with the Qiagen OneStep RT-PCR kit. Libraries were constructed in a second round of multiplex PCR, after which size selection and purification were performed. The libraries were sequenced on an Illumina HiSeq2000 using paired-end 100 bp reads. Processing in the source paper ran as follows. SOAPnuke was used to process the raw data, removing reads that contained adapters or uncalled bases, had a mean Phred below 15, or lacked an exact match to the constant primer or identifier. COPE v1.2.5 was used to merge high-quality paired reads, and clonotypes were defined as unique nucleotide sequences. MiTCR v1.1 was used to align clonotypes to the IMGT TRBV, TRBD and TRBJ reference segments. The analysis included only V-J combinations with a frequency above 0.0001, which together covered roughly 99% of the repertoires. A TCS score was defined as the ratio of F50 (clonal expansion) to E x V (chaos), with BLOSUM62-based TCRdist applied between CDR3 peptides within each V-J. Welch's t-statistics and random forest reduced 450 to 600 V-J features to 13, which were used in a naive Bayes classifier (R e1071). The similarity between thyroid and blood repertoires was quantified using the Morisita-Horn index. TCRdb trimmed public reads at Q25 via fastp, called clones via MiXCR and kept in-frame beta chains. Here each entry gathers all rows of one CDR3 protein and keeps the most common genes and DNA. The V and J calls and clone size are TCRdb's, not the authors'. The sample yields 540,000 or so distinct CDR3 sequences; roughly 46% were counted once. Jointly, the top ten make up around a fifth of the sample.

The data originate from a study of T cells in Graves' hyperthyroidism and ophthalmopathy (dated by TCRdb to 2018 to 2020). About the full investigation: A discovery cohort of 95 to 100 patients, about 43 with Graves' ophthalmopathy and fewer than 65 with stable Graves' hyperthyroidism, was used to find distinguishing TCR V-J signatures. In addition, the study compared T-cell repertoires in thyroid tissue and in blood from 6 or 7 Graves' hyperthyroidism patients. For training and testing, the 100 or so patients in the discovery cohort were randomly divided in a 7:3 ratio. The paper reports TCR Vbeta CDR3 sequencing of roughly 140 peripheral blood samples: fewer than 50 ophthalmopathy, some 80 hyperthyroidism and around 17 progressor patients. Prospective prediction of ophthalmopathy was tested in an independent validation cohort consisting of roughly 19 hyperthyroidism patients and approximately 16 patients who later progressed to ophthalmopathy. After sampling, hyperthyroidism patients received methimazole starting at 30 mg daily, and ophthalmopathy patients received high-dose intravenous methylprednisolone.

The germline V gene provides CDR1 MNHNS and CDR2 SASEGT. Measured from the cysteine to the phenylalanine, the CDR3 is 14 residues long. Only the CDR3 part of the read is kept: 42 bases, read in frame from the first base. Results and caveats for the whole study, not just this receptor: Most expanded thyroid clonotypes (frequency above 0.001) were also detected in blood, suggesting blood repertoires may reflect thyroid immune responses. No statistical method was used to set the sample size in advance, and investigators knew the group allocation. In validation, the model predicted progression to ophthalmopathy a median of around six months before onset, with roughly 70% sensitivity and around 76% specificity. A 13 V-J signature model separated ophthalmopathy from stable hyperthyroidism, with about 88% sensitivity and 81.08% specificity in cross-validation and 80%/75% in testing.

The sequence was obtained from an adult woman with Graves' disease, either hyperthyroidism or ophthalmopathy (not recorded which). The specimen sequenced was peripheral blood or thyroid tissue (not recorded which). The chain is assembled from TRBV6-1 and TRBJ1-4; the D segment could be TRBD1, given 6 matching bases. At the DNA level, the sequence is TGTGCCATCAGTGAAGGTACAGGGAGTGAAAAACTGTTTTTT. Translated, this gives CAISEGTGSEKLFF.